This TCR beta chain was observed in a study of radiotherapy plus CTLA-4 blockade in lung cancer. Study-level information: Around 18% of enrolled patients responded objectively, and approximately 30% had disease control. Findings and limits, study-wide: Expansion in blood of tumor-derived TCR clones was seen after radiotherapy plus ipilimumab.

This CDR3 has 13 residues. The V gene's germline CDR1 is LNHDA and CDR2 SQIVND (reference sequence). V lost 1 base and J lost 4, with 7 bases in between. TCRdb keeps only in-frame clones here, not all; method: immunoSEQ multiplex PCR. The sample consists of approximately 39,000 clones, roughly 72% of them appearing once. As to this clone: Its antigen is unknown.

Enrolled patients, whose metastatic non-small-cell lung cancer was chemo-refractory, received focal radiation plus CTLA-4 blockade with ipilimumab. The sequencing here drew on peripheral blood, taken from a patient treated with radiotherapy plus ipilimumab. This receptor was taken from a human donor with non-small cell lung cancer who had stable disease on radiotherapy plus ipilimumab. The J gene is TRBJ2-5, the V gene TRBV19; D perhaps matches TRBD2 (5 bases). The CDR3 DNA reads as TGTGCCAGTAGTATAGGAGGGAGAGAGACCCAGTACTTC. It codes for CASSIGGRETQYF.